This is a list of T cell receptor beta chains from one sample in a study of OX40 agonist ivuxolimab in advanced cancers. Repertoires were generated with immunoSEQ multiplex PCR, while TCRdb's copy carries only in-frame clones and drops some. The table has just over 15,000 clones, about 60% seen once; the top ten hold 7% to 9%. The specimen was CD4+ or CD8+ T cells sorted from blood, collected in a trial of the OX40 agonist ivuxolimab. These receptors originate from an adult with an advanced solid tumor such as melanoma, head and neck, liver or kidney cancer. Each CDR3 is given with its conserved first and last residue. D genes are given only for firm matches. Not every row has a clone size; where given, it reads once, few, many or a size class.

.	TRBJ2-4	TRBV30	.	CAWSVGGLVRYF	TGTGCCTGGAGTGTAGGGGGGCTAGTACGGTACTTC
.	TRBJ2-7	TRBV10-3	.	CAIRADTDYEQYF	TGTGCCATCAGGGCGGACACGGACTACGAGCAGTACTTC
.	TRBJ1-1	TRBV25-1	.	CASSQIRGGGTEAFF	TGTGCCAGCAGCCAAATCAGGGGAGGTGGCACTGAAGCTTTCTTT
.	TRBJ2-1	TRBV27	.	CASSFDPGIPMEQFF	TGTGCCAGCAGTTTCGATCCGGGGATCCCAATGGAGCAGTTCTTC
TRBD1	TRBJ2-7	TRBV7-7	once	CASSPGTGGYEQYF	TGTGCCAGCAGCCCCGGGACAGGGGGCTACGAGCAGTACTTC
.	TRBJ2-7	TRBV7-6	.	CASSLEAVGSYEQYF	TGTGCCAGCAGCTTAGAGGCGGTGGGGAGCTACGAGCAGTACTTC
.	TRBJ2-7	TRBV5-1	.	CASSTWGGQNYEQYF	TGCGCCAGCAGCACGTGGGGGGGACAGAACTACGAGCAGTACTTC
.	TRBJ1-4	TRBV4-2	few	CASSHDGVNEKLFF	TGTGCCAGCAGCCATGACGGGGTTAATGAAAAACTGTTTTTT
TRBD2	TRBJ2-7	TRBV25-1	few	CASSDEGGYEQYF	TGTGCCAGCAGTGACGAGGGAGGGTACGAGCAGTACTTC
.	TRBJ2-2	TRBV2	few	CASSGGRTVNTGELFF	TGTGCCAGCAGTGGGGGGAGGACAGTTAACACCGGGGAGCTGTTTTTT
.	TRBJ2-1	TRBV7-3	.	CASSLIGQGGDEQFF	TGTGCCAGCAGCTTAATCGGACAGGGAGGGGATGAGCAGTTCTTC
.	TRBJ2-7	TRBV7-9	.	CVSSPSGGQLQYF	TGTGTCAGCAGCCCGTCCGGGGGCCAGTTACAGTACTTC
TRBD2	TRBJ2-2	TRBV29-1	few	CSASGGAIAGELFF	TGCAGCGCTAGCGGGGGGGCGATCGCCGGGGAGCTGTTTTTT
.	TRBJ2-7	TRBV15	medium-sized	CATAPGTDHHEQYF	TGTGCCACCGCCCCCGGGACGGACCACCACGAGCAGTACTTC